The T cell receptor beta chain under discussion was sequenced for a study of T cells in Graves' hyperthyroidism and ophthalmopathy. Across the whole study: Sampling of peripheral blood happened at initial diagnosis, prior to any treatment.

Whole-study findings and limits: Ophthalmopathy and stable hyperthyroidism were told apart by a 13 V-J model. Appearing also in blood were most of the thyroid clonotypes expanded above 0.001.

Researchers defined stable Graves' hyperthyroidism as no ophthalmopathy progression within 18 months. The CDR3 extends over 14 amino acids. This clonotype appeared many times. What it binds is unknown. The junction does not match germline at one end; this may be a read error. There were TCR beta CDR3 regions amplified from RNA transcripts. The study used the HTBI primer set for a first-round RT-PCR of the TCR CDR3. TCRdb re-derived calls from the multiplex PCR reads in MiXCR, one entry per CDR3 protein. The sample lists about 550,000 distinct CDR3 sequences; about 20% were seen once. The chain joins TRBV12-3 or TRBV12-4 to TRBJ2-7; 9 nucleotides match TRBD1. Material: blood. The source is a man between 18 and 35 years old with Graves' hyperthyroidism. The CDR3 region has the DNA TGTGTCAGCAGTTTAGAGACAGGGGGCTACGAGCAGTACTTC. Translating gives CVSSLETGGYEQYF.